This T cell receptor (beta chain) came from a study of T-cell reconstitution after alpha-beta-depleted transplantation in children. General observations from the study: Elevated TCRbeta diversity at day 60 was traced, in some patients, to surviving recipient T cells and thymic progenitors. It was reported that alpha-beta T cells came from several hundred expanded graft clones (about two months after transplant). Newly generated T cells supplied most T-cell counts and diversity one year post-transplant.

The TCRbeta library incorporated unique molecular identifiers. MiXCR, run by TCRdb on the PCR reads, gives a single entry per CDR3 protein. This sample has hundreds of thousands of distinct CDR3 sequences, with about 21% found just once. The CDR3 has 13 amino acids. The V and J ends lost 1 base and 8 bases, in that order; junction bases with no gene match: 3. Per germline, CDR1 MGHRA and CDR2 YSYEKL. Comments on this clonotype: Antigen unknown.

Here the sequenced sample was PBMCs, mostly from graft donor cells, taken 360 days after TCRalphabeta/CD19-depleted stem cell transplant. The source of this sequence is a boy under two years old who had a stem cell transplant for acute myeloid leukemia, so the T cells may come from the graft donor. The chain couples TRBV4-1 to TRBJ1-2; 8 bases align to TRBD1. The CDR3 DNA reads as TGCGCCAGCAGCCAAGCACAGGGGGAAGGCTACACCTTC. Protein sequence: CASSQAQGEGYTF.